This TCR beta chain was retrieved from a study of cytomegalovirus exposure and HLA in healthy donors. Findings and caveats of the study: TCR beta sequences reportedly predicted most subjects' HLA-A and HLA-B alleles accurately. In a later analysis, TCR beta V- and J-gene trimming showed a link to a missense DCLRE1C variant.

CDR3 length: 16 residues. Germline loops: CDR1 MDHEN, CDR2 SYDVKM. Trimming pared 6 bases from V and 5 bases from J, leaving 22 bases between. A word on this clone: The antigen remains unidentified.

Primers: 60 Vbeta forward and 13 Jbeta reverse. The protocol was immunoSEQ multiplex PCR, while the TCRdb copy is restricted to in-frame clones and leaves out a portion. The table lists about 140,000 clones, roughly 9.4% of them singletons. The clonotype comes from a male donor in good health and CMV-seronegative. The chain employs TRBV28 and TRBJ1-2, with TRBD1 as a possible D gene (5 bases). The source material was PBMCs. DNA for the CDR3: TGTGCCAGCAGCAGACAGACAACTCACCGATCTTATGGCTACACCTTC. Its translation is CASSRQTTHRSYGYTF.